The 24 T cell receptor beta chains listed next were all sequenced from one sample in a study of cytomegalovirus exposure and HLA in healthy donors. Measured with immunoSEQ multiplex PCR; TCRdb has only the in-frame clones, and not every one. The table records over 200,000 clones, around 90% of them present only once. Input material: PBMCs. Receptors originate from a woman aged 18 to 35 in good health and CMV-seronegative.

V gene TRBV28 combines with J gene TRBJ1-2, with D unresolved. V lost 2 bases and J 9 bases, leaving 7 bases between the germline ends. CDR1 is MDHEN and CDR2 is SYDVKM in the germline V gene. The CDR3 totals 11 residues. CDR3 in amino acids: CASSLQLSYTF. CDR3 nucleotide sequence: TGTGCCAGCAGTTTACAGTTGAGCTACACCTTC.

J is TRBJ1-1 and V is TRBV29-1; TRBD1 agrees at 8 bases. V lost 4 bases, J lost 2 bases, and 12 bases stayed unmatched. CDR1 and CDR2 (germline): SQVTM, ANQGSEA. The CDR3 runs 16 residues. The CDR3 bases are TGCAGCGTTGGTCGTGGACAGGGACACTACAACACTGAAGCTTTCTTT. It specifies CSVGRGQGHYNTEAFF.

Here the CDR3 reads CASSGAPDRNTGELFF. The CDR3 bases are TGTGCCAGTAGTGGGGCCCCAGACAGAAACACCGGGGAGCTGTTTTTT. The V call is TRBV19, the J call TRBJ2-2, with TRBD1 as a possible D gene (5 bases). Trimming took 5 bases from V and 2 from J, leaving 15 bases between them. The germline V gene encodes CDR1 LNHDA and CDR2 SQIVND (reference sequence). This CDR3 has 16 amino acids.

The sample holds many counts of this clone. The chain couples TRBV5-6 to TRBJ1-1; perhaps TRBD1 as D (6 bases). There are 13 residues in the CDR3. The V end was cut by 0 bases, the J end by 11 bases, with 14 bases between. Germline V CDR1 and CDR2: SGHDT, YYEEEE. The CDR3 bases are TGTGCCAGCAGCTTGGGGCGGGGGGCGGATGCTTTCTTT. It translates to CASSLGRGADAFF.

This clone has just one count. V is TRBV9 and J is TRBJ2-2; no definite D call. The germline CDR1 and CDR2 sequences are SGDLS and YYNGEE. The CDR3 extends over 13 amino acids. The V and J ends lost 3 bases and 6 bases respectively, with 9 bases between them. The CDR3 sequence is CASSAPSAGELFF. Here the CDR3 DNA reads TGTGCCAGCAGCGCCCCCTCGGCCGGGGAGCTGTTTTTT.

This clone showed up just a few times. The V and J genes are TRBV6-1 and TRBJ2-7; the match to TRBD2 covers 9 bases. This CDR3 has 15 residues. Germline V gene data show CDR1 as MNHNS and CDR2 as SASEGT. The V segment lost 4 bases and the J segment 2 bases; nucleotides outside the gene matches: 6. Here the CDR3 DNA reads TGTGCCAGCAGTGCGACTAGCGGCAGAACCTACGAGCAGTACTTC. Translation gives CASSATSGRTYEQYF.

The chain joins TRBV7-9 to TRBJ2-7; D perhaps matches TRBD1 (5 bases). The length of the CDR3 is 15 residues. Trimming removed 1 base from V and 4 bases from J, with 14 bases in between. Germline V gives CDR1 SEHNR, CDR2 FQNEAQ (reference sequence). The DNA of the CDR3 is TGTGCCAGCAGCTTAGGACAAGGGGTCGGTTACGAGCAGTACTTC. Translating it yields CASSLGQGVGYEQYF.

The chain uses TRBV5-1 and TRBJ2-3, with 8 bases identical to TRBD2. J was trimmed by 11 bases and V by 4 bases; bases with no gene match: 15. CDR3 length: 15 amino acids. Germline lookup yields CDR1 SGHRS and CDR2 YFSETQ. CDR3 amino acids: CASSRYSGSPLGQYF. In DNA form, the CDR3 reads TGCGCCAGCAGCCGTTACAGCGGGAGCCCCCTCGGGCAGTATTTT. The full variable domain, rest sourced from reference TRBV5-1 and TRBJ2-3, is KAGVTQTPRYLIKTRGQQVTLSCSPISGHRSVSWYQQTPGQGLQFLFEYFSETQRNKGNFPGRFSGRQFSNSRSEMNVSTLELGDSALYLCASSRYSGSPLGQYFGPGTRLTVL.

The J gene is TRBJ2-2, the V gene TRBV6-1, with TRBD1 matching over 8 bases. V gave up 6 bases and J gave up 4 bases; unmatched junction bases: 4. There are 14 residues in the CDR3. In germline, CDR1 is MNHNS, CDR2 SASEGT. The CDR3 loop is CASRGTGRTGELFF. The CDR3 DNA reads TGTGCCAGCAGGGGGACAGGACGCACCGGGGAGCTGTTTTTT.

The CDR3 DNA reads as TGCAGCGTTTCTGAAGGAGCGGGAGAGACCCAGTACTTC. Translation: CSVSEGAGETQYF. The chain employs TRBV29-1 and TRBJ2-5, with D possibly matching TRBD2 (6 bases). V gave up 5 bases and J gave up 4 bases, with 14 bases separating them. CDR3 length: 13 residues. The germline V gene encodes CDR1 SQVTM and CDR2 ANQGSEA.

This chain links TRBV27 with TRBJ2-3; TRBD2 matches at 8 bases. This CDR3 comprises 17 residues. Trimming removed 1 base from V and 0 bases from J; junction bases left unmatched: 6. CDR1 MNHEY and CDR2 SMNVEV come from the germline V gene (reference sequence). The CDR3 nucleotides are TGTGCCAGCAGTTTATGGATAGCGGGGACTAGCACAGATACGCAGTATTTT. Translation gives CASSLWIAGTSTDTQYF.

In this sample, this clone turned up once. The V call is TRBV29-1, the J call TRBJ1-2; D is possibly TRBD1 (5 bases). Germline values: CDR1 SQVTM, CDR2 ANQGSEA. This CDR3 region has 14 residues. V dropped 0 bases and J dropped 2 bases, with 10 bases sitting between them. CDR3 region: CSVEEGGGNYGYTF. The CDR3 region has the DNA TGCAGCGTTGAAGAAGGTGGGGGGAACTATGGCTACACCTTC.

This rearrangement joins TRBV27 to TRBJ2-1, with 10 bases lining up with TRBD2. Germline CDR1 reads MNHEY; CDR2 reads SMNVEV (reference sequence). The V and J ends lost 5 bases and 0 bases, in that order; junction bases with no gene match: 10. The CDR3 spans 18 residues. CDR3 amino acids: CASSPLGAGGSSYNEQFF. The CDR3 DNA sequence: TGTGCCAGCAGTCCGCTGGGAGCGGGAGGGAGCTCCTACAATGAGCAGTTCTTC.

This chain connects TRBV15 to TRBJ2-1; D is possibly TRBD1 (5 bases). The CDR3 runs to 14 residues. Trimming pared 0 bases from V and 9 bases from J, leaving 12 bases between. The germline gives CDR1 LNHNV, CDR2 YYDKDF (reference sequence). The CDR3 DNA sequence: TGTGCCACCAGCAGAGATCCACAGGCTGGTGAGCAGTTCTTC. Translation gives CATSRDPQAGEQFF.

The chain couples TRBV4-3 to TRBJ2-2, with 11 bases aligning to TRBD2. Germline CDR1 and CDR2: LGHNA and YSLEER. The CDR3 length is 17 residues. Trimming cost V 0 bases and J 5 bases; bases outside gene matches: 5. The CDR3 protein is CASSQEPSSGRTGELFF. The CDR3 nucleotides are TGCGCCAGCAGCCAAGAACCCTCTAGCGGGAGGACCGGGGAGCTGTTTTTT.

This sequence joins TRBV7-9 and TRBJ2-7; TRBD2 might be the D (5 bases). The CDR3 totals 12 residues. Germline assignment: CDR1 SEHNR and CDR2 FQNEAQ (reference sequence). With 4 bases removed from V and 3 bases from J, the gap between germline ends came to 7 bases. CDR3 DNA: TGTGCCAGCAGCTACGCGGGCTACGAGCAGTACTTC. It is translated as CASSYAGYEQYF.

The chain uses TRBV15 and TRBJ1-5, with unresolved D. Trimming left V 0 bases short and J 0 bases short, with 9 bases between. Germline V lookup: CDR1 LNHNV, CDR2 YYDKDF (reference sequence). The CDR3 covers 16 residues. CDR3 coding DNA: TGTGCCACCAGCAGAGATTCCCTAGATAGCAATCAGCCCCAGCATTTT. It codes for CATSRDSLDSNQPQHF.

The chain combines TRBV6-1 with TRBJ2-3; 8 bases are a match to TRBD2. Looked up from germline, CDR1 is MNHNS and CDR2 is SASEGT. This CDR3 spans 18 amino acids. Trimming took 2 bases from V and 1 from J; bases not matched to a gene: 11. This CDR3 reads CASSEFLRSGSRTDTQYF. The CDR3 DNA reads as TGTGCCAGCAGTGAATTCCTACGGAGCGGGAGCCGCACAGATACGCAGTATTTT.

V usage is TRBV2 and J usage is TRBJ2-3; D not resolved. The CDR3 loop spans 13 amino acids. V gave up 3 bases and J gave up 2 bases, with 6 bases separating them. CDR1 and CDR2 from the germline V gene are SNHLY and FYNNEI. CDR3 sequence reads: CASSETFTDTQYF. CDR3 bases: TGTGCCAGCAGTGAGACTTTCACAGATACGCAGTATTTT.

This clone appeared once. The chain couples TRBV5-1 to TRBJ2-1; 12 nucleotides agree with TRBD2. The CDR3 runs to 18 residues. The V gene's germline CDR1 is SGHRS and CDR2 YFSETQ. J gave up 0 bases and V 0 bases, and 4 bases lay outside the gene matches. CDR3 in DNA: TGCGCCAGCAGCTTGGGGACTAGCGGGACTAGCTCCTACAATGAGCAGTTCTTC. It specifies CASSLGTSGTSSYNEQFF. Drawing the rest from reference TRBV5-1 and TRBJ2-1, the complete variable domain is KAGVTQTPRYLIKTRGQQVTLSCSPISGHRSVSWYQQTPGQGLQFLFEYFSETQRNKGNFPGRFSGRQFSNSRSEMNVSTLELGDSALYLCASSLGTSGTSSYNEQFFGPGTRLTVL.

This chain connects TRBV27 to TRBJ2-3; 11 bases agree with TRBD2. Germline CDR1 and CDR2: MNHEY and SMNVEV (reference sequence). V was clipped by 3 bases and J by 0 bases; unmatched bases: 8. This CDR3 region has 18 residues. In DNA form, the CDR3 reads TGTGCCAGCAGTTTGTCTGAGGGACTAGCGGCTAGCACAGATACGCAGTATTTT. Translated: CASSLSEGLAASTDTQYF.

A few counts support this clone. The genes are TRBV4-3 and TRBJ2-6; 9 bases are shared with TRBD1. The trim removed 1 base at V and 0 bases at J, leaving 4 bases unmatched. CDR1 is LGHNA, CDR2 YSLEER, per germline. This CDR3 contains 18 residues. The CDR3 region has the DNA TGCGCCAGCAGCCAAGCCGGGACAGGGCTCTCTGGGGCCAACGTCCTGACTTTC. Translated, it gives CASSQAGTGLSGANVLTF.

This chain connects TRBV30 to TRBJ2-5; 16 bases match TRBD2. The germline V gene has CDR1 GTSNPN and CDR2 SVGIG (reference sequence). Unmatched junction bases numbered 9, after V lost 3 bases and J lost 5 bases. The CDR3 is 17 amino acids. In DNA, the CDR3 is TGTGCCTGGAGCTCCGGGACTAGCGGGAGGGCCTTGGAGACCCAGTACTTC. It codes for CAWSSGTSGRALETQYF.

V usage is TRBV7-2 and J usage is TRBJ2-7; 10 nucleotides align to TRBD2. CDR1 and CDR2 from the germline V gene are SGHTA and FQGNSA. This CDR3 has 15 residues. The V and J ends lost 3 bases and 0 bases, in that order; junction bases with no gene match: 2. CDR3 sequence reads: CASSFSGRSSYEQYF. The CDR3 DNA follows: TGTGCCAGCAGCTTTAGCGGGAGGAGCTCCTACGAGCAGTACTTC.